This TCR beta chain was recovered during a study of T cell responses to AZD1222 COVID-19 vaccine. Study outcomes and limitations: AZD1222 recipients seropositive at baseline numbered only six. Vaccine-related CD4 TCRs covered spike, predominating at 160-218 and 743-854. Targets within unmutated variant regions were reportedly found for nearly half of spike-specific TCRs.

The repertoire was sequenced with immunoSEQ multiplex PCR; TCRdb's copy has only in-frame clones and lacks some. The sample comprises 95,000 to 110,000 clones, 89% of which are singletons, and roughly a sixth rests with the top ten. The CDR3 has 15 amino acids. V lost 4 bases to trimming and J lost 5 bases, with 16 bases between them. Germline V gene sequence: CDR1 PRHDT, CDR2 FYEKMQ (reference sequence). A remark on this clone: Its antigen is not known.

The clonotype was recovered from an adult in good health. The V and J genes are TRBV13 and TRBJ2-3; D may be TRBD2 (6 bases). This sample comprised peripheral blood, obtained on day 0 of AZD1222 vaccination. DNA of the CDR3: TGTGCCAGCAGCTCCCGACTAGTGGGGGGAGATACGCAGTATTTT. This sequence encodes CASSSRLVGGDTQYF.